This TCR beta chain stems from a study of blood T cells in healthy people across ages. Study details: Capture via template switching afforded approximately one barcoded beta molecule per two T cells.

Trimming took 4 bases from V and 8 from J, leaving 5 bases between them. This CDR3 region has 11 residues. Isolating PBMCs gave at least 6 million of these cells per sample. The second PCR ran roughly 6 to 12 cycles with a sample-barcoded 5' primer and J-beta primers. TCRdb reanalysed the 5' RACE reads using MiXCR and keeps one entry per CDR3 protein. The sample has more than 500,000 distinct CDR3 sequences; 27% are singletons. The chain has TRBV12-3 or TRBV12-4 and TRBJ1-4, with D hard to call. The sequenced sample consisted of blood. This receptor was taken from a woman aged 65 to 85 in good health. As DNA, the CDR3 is TGTGCCAGCAGTTACGAGGAAAAACTGTTTTTT. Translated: CASSYEEKLFF.